A single sample is the source of the 21 T cell receptor beta chains below, sequenced in a study of blood T cells in healthy people across ages. PCR was performed a second time for about 7 to 11 cycles using a sample-barcoded 5' primer and a J-beta primer mix. Using its own MiXCR run on the 5' RACE reads, TCRdb lists one record per CDR3 protein. Of hundreds of thousands of distinct CDR3 sequences in the sample, about 62% were seen once. The source material was blood. Receptors were obtained from a man aged 30 to 39 in good health.

The genes are TRBV10-3 and TRBJ2-3; 9 bases are a match to TRBD2. The CDR3 has 17 amino acids. Losses at the gene ends were 2 bases for V and 5 bases for J; bases not matched to a gene: 11. In germline, CDR1 is ENHRY, CDR2 SYGVKD. CDR3 protein: CAISETSGTSIGDTQYF. CDR3 in DNA: TGTGCCATCAGTGAGACCTCCGGGACTAGCATAGGAGATACGCAGTATTTT.

This chain links TRBV9 with TRBJ2-5; maybe TRBD2 (5 bases). The end of the DNA aligns better with TRBJ2-7, so the J call may be wrong. The CDR3 totals 15 residues. The V gene's germline CDR1 is SGDLS and CDR2 YYNGEE. The CDR3 loop reads CASTLSRDPSPEQYF. For the CDR3, the DNA is TGTGCCAGCACCCTCTCGAGGGATCCTTCTCCCGAGCAGTACTTC.

V is TRBV20-1 and J is TRBJ2-3; D remains ambiguous. In germline, CDR1 is DFQATT, CDR2 SNEGSKA (reference sequence). Trimming took 3 bases from V and 4 from J, leaving 11 bases between them. This CDR3 has 13 residues. The CDR3 nucleotides are TGCAGTGCTAGTATCCCACGAGCAGATACGCAGTATTTT. As protein: CSASIPRADTQYF.

The rearrangement links TRBV4-3 to TRBJ2-5; perhaps TRBD2 as D (6 bases). The CDR3 sequence is 15 residues long. Trimming cost V 4 bases and J 4 bases, with 16 bases left between them. Germline-derived CDR1 and CDR2 are LGHNA and YSLEER. Here the CDR3 reads CASSPTVGAGETQYF. CDR3 DNA sequence: TGCGCCAGCAGCCCCACCGTGGGAGCGGGAGAGACCCAGTACTTC.

The J gene is TRBJ2-3, the V gene TRBV10-3; the match to TRBD2 covers 9 bases. CDR3 length equals 13 residues. Germline CDR1 and CDR2: ENHRY and SYGVKD. V was pared by 4 bases and J by 6 bases, with 2 bases of the junction left unmatched. CDR3 protein: CAISGTSVDTQYF. The CDR3 nucleotides read TGTGCCATCAGTGGGACTAGCGTTGATACGCAGTATTTT.

The V and J genes are TRBV11-2 and TRBJ2-5; D uncertain. The CDR3 spans 15 residues. Deletions cut 5 bases from V and 2 bases from J, with 15 bases between. Germline assignment: CDR1 SGHAT and CDR2 FQNNGV. The CDR3 DNA reads TGTGCCAGCAGCCCAAGCCTCACAGTGCAAGAGACCCAGTACTTC. This encodes CASSPSLTVQETQYF.

This chain links TRBV5-1 with TRBJ1-1; D perhaps matches TRBD1 (5 bases). This CDR3 spans 14 amino acids. Deletions cut 5 bases from V and 4 bases from J, with 15 bases between. Germline CDR1 reads SGHRS; CDR2 reads YFSETQ. DNA for the CDR3: TGCGCCAGCAGTTTTAGGCAGGGCGTCACTGAAGCTTTCTTT. It specifies CASSFRQGVTEAFF.

The chain links TRBV29-1 to TRBJ2-3, with 7 bases that match TRBD2. The CDR3 length is 14 residues. CDR1 and CDR2 (germline): SQVTM, ANQGSEA. The CDR3, as DNA: TGCGGGGGGGGGTCGTTCCACATTACAGATACGCAGTATTTT. This codes for CGGGSFHITDTQYF.

The chain recombines TRBV12-3 or TRBV12-4 with TRBJ1-4; tentative D call: TRBD1 (5 bases). The V end lost 6 bases, the J end lost 8 bases, and 22 bases lay between the germline ends. The CDR3 runs to 16 residues. The CDR3 here is CASRPGSWGSGEKLFF. The CDR3 nucleotides are TGTGCCAGCAGGCCCGGGTCCTGGGGCAGCGGAGAAAAACTGTTTTTT.

The J gene is TRBJ2-1, the V gene TRBV15; tentative D call: TRBD1 (6 bases). V lost 5 bases and J lost 3, with 14 bases in between. Germline CDR1 is LNHNV and CDR2 is YYDKDF (reference sequence). The CDR3 runs to 15 residues. The CDR3 here is CATSPRIGGYNEQFF. CDR3 DNA sequence: TGTGCCACCAGCCCGAGGATAGGGGGCTACAATGAGCAGTTCTTC. The variable domain in full, with the rest retrieved from reference TRBV15 and TRBJ2-1, is DAMVIQNPRYQVTQFGKPVTLSCSQTLNHNVMYWYQQKSSQAPKLLFHYYDKDFNNEADTPDNFQSRRPNTSFCFLDIRSPGLGDTAMYLCATSPRIGGYNEQFFGPGTRLTVL.

This rearrangement joins TRBV20-1 to TRBJ2-7; the match to TRBD2 covers 11 bases. V shed 3 bases, J shed 3 bases, and the junction held 1 base outside the gene matches. This CDR3 is built from 13 residues. From germline, CDR1 is DFQATT and CDR2 SNEGSKA (reference sequence). CDR3 sequence (DNA): TGCAGTGCTAGGACTAGCGGGAACTACGAGCAGTACTTC. It is translated as CSARTSGNYEQYF.

This clonotype has a count of ten or more. The CDR3: CASSLLPDSNSPLHF. For the CDR3, the DNA is TGTGCCAGCAGTTTATTACCGGACAGTAATTCACCCCTCCACTTT. The chain combines TRBV28 with TRBJ1-6; possibly TRBD1 for D (6 bases). Germline V gene sequence: CDR1 MDHEN, CDR2 SYDVKM. V was pared by 1 base and J by 6 bases, with 10 bases between. This CDR3 comprises 15 residues.

The rearrangement joins TRBV7-2 to TRBJ2-1; the D call may be TRBD1 or TRBD2 (5 bases each). The germline V gene has CDR1 SGHTA and CDR2 FQGNSA. Trimming shortened V by 5 bases and J by 0 bases, and 20 bases separated the two germline ends. CDR3 length: 18 amino acids. For the CDR3, the DNA is TGTGCCAGCAGCGCCGAAACCGGGGCCCGGAGCTCCTACAATGAGCAGTTCTTC. Translating gives CASSAETGARSSYNEQFF.

V gene TRBV20-1 combines with J gene TRBJ2-6; D not resolved. The CDR3 spans 12 residues. Trimming removed 6 bases from V and 2 bases from J, with 5 bases in between. CDR1 and CDR2 (germline): DFQATT, SNEGSKA (reference sequence). DNA of the CDR3: TGCAGTGCCCCGGCTGGGGCCAACGTCCTGACTTTC. Its protein is CSAPAGANVLTF.

The chain links TRBV11-3 to TRBJ2-1; a weak D match, TRBD1 (6 bases). The CDR3 covers 15 residues. CDR1 SGHNT and CDR2 YENEEA come from the germline V gene. The V and J ends lost 0 bases and 8 bases respectively, with 14 bases between them. CDR3 in amino acids: CASSLESGDRDEQFF. DNA for the CDR3: TGTGCCAGCAGCTTAGAATCAGGGGATAGGGATGAGCAGTTCTTC.

This clonotype was observed once. The junction and the germline gene differ at one end; a read error may be behind it. The CDR3 loop is CSTREIQYF. CDR3 nucleotide sequence: TGCAGTACTAGAGAGATCCAGTACTTC. The chain combines TRBV20-1 with TRBJ2-4; tentative D call: TRBD2 (5 bases). CDR3 length equals 9 residues. Germline loops: CDR1 DFQATT, CDR2 SNEGSKA (reference sequence).

This rearrangement joins TRBV4-2 to TRBJ1-5; D is perhaps TRBD1 (5 bases). Germline V gene data show CDR1 as LGHNA and CDR2 as YNFKEQ. The ends were cut back, 1 base at V and 7 bases at J, with 11 bases in the middle. The CDR3 covers 14 residues. The CDR3 region has the DNA TGTGCCAGCAGCCAAGCCAATGGGGGACAGCCCCAGCATTTT. Translation: CASSQANGGQPQHF.

This clonotype was detected a few times. The chain uses TRBV5-1 and TRBJ2-7; TRBD1 agrees at 12 bases. V dropped 0 bases and J dropped 5; count of bases not matched to a gene: 6. CDR3 length: 16 amino acids. CDR1 is SGHRS and CDR2 is YFSETQ in the germline V gene. The CDR3 here is CASSLAVGQGADEQYF. Here the CDR3 DNA reads TGCGCCAGCAGCTTGGCCGTGGGACAGGGGGCCGACGAGCAGTACTTC.

The chain employs TRBV14 and TRBJ2-1; no clear D gene. The V gene's germline CDR1 is SGHDN and CDR2 FVKESK. The germline V and J ends were trimmed by 2 bases and 7 bases, with 6 bases remaining between them. This CDR3 has 12 amino acids. The CDR3 region is CASSQFRNEQFF. Here the CDR3 DNA reads TGTGCCAGCAGCCAATTCCGGAATGAGCAGTTCTTC.

This clonotype was picked up many times. V is TRBV20-1 and J is TRBJ2-1; 8 bases are shared with TRBD1. This CDR3 spans 13 amino acids. V dropped 6 bases and J dropped 2; count of bases not matched to a gene: 3. The germline V gene encodes CDR1 DFQATT and CDR2 SNEGSKA (reference sequence). The CDR3: CSADRGAYNEQFF. CDR3 bases: TGCAGTGCCGACAGGGGTGCCTACAATGAGCAGTTCTTC.

The rearrangement uses TRBV10-3 and TRBJ2-4; possibly TRBD2 for D (6 bases). The tail of the sequence fits TRBJ2-5 better, so the J call may be wrong. There are 14 residues in the CDR3. Germline V gene lookup returns CDR1 ENHRY and CDR2 SYGVKD. The CDR3: CAISEGGRWETQYF. CDR3 DNA: TGTGCCATCAGTGAGGGGGGGAGGTGGGAGACCCAGTACTTC.